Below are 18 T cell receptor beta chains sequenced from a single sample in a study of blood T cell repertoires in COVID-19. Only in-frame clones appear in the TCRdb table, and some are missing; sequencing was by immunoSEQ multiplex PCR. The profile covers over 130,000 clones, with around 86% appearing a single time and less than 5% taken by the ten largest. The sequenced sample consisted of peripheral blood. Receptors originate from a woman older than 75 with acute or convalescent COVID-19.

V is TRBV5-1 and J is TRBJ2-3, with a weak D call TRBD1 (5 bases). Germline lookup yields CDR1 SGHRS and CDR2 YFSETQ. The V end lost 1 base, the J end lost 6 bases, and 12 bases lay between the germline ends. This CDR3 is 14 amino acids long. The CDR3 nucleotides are TGCGCCAGCAGCTTGCAGGGTCCGCCGGATACGCAGTATTTT. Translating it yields CASSLQGPPDTQYF.

CDR3 in amino acids: CASSIGTGGGNSPLHF. The CDR3 bases are TGTGCCAGTAGTATAGGCACAGGGGGCGGGAATTCACCCCTCCACTTT. This chain links TRBV19 with TRBJ1-6, with TRBD1 matching 9 bases. The CDR3 covers 16 residues. Germline V CDR1 and CDR2: LNHDA, SQIVND (reference sequence). The V segment lost 1 base and the J segment 7 bases; nucleotides outside the gene matches: 5.

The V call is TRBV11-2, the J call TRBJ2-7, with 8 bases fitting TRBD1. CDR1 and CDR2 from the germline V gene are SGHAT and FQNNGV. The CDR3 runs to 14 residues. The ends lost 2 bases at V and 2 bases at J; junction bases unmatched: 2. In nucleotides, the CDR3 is TGTGCCAGCAGCTTACTGACAGGGGCCTACGAGCAGTACTTC. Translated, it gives CASSLLTGAYEQYF.

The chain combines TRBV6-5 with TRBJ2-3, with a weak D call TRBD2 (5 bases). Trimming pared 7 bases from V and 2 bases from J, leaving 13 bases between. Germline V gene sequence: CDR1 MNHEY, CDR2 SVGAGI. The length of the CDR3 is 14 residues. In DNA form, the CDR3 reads TGTGCCAGCACTCGGGGAGATCCCACAGATACGCAGTATTTT. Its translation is CASTRGDPTDTQYF.

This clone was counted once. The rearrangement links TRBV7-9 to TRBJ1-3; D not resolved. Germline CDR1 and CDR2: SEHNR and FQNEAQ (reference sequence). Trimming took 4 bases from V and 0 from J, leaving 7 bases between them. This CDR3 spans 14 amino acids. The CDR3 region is CASSSPYSGNTIYF. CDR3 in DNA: TGTGCCAGCAGCTCCCCTTACTCTGGAAACACCATATATTTT.

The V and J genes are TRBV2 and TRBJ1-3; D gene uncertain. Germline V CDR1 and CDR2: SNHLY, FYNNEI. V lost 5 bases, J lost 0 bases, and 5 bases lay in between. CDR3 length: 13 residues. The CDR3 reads CASSPGSGNTIYF. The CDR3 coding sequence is TGTGCCAGCAGTCCAGGCTCTGGAAACACCATATATTTT.

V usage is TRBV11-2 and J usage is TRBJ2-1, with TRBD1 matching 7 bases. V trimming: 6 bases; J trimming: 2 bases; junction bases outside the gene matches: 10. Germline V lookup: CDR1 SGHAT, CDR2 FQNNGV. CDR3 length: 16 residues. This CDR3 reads CASRGLTGRAYNEQFF. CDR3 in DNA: TGTGCCAGCAGAGGTTTGACAGGGAGAGCCTACAATGAGCAGTTCTTC.

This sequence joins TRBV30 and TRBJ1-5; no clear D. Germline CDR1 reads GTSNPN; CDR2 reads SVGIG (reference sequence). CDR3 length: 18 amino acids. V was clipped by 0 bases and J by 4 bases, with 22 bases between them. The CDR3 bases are TGTGCCTGGAGTGTATCGGGTTACGAATCGAGAAGGAATCAGCCCCAGCATTTT. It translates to CAWSVSGYESRRNQPQHF.

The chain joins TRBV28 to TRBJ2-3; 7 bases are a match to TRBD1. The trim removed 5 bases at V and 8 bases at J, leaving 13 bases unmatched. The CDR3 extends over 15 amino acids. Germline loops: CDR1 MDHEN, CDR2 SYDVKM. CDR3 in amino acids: CASSPAGQVLSTQYF. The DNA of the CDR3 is TGTGCCAGCAGTCCCGCAGGACAGGTCTTGAGTACGCAGTATTTT.

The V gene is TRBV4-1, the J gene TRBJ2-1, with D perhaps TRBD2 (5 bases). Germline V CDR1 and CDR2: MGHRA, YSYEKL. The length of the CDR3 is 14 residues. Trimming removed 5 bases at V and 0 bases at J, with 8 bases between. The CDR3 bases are TGCGCCAGCAGCACCGGGATCTCCTACAATGAGCAGTTCTTC. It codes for CASSTGISYNEQFF.

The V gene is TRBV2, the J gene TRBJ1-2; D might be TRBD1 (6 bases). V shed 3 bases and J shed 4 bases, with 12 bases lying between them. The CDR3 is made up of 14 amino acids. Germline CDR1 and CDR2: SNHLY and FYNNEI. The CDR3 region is CASSDVQGRYGYTF. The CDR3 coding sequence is TGTGCCAGCAGTGATGTACAGGGCCGCTATGGCTACACCTTC.

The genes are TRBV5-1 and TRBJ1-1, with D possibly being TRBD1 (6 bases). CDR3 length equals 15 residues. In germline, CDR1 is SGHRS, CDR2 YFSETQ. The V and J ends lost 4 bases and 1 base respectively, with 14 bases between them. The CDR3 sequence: CASSLEGQTNTEAFF. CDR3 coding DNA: TGCGCCAGCAGCCTGGAAGGACAGACGAACACTGAAGCTTTCTTT.

The CDR3 loop reads CASSLGTAVGSGGANVLTF. Written as DNA, the CDR3 is TGTGCCAGCAGCTTGGGGACAGCGGTAGGATCGGGTGGGGCCAACGTCCTGACTTTC. The chain is built from TRBV5-5 and TRBJ2-6; D may be TRBD1 (6 bases). CDR1 is SGHKS and CDR2 is YYEKEE in the germline V gene (reference sequence). V gave up 0 bases and J gave up 3 bases, with 19 bases separating them. This CDR3 spans 19 amino acids.

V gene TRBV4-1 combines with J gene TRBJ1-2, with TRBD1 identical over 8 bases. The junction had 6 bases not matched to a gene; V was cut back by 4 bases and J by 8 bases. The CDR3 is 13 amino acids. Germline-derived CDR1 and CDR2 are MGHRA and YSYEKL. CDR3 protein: CASSPDRGRGYTF. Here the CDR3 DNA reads TGCGCCAGCAGCCCCGACAGGGGTCGGGGCTACACCTTC.

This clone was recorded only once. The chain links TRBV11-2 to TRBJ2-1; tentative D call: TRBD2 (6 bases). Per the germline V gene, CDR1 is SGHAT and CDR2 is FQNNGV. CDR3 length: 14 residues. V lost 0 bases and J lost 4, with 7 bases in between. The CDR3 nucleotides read TGTGCCAGCAGCTTAGATGGGGGGTACAATGAGCAGTTCTTC. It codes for CASSLDGGYNEQFF.

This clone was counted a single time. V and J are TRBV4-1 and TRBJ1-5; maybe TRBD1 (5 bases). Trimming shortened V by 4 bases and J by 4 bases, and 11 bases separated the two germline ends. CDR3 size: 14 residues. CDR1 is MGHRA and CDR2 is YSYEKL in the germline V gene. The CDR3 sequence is CASSPGIWNQPQHF. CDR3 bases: TGCGCCAGCAGCCCAGGGATTTGGAATCAGCCCCAGCATTTT.

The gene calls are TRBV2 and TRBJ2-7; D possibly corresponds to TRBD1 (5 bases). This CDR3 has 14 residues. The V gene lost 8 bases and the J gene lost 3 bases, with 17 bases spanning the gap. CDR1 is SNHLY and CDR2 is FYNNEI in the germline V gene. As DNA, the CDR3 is TGTGCCAGCTTCCAGGCCTGGGGCTTCTACGAGCAGTACTTC. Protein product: CASFQAWGFYEQYF.

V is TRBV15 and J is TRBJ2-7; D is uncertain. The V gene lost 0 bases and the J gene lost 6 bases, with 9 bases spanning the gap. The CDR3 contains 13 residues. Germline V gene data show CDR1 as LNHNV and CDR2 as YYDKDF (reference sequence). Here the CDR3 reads CATSRDPGGEQYF. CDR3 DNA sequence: TGTGCCACCAGCAGAGATCCTGGCGGCGAGCAGTACTTC.